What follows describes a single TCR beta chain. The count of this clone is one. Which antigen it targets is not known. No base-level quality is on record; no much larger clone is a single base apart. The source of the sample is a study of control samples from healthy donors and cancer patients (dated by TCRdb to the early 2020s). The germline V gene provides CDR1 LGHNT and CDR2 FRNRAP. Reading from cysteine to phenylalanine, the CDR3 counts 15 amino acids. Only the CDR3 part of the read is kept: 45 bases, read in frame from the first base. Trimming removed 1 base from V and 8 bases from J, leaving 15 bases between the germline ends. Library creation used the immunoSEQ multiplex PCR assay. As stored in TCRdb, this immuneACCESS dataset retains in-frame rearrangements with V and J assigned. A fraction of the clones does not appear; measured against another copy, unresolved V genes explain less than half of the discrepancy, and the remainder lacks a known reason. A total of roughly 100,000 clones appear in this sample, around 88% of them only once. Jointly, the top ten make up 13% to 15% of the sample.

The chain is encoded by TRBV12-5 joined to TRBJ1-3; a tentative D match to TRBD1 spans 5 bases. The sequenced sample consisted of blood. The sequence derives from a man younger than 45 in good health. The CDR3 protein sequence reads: CASGLARDGGDTIYF. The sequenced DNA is TGTGCTAGTGGTTTGGCCCGGGATGGGGGGGACACCATATATTTT.